This T cell receptor beta chain was recorded in a study of T cells expressing NK-cell markers. Study-level information: Seven of the eight sequenced donors were classified as HCMV-seropositive, and one was classified as seronegative. Study-wide results and limits: Dominant NKG2C+ clonotype frequencies of roughly 1.0-7.5% of CD8+ T cells were measured in over five donors.

The CDR3 has 16 residues. Per the germline V gene, CDR1 is KGHDR and CDR2 is SFDVKD. Points on this clonotype: What it recognizes is unknown.

TCRdb processed the 5' RACE reads again and assigns one entry to each CDR3 protein, with no DNA. In all, the sample yields about 460,000 distinct CDR3 sequences. This receptor was taken from a woman aged 45-65 years in good health. This chain connects TRBV24-1 to TRBJ2-3. Sequenced: blood T cells: a sorted CD56 or NKG2C T cell subset, CD4+ or CD8+ T cells, or bulk PBMC T cells (not recorded which). Here the CDR3 reads CATSDLTGVGADTQYF.